This record covers a single TCR beta chain. Collected material from alopecia areata patients comprised lesional scalp punch biopsies and peripheral blood. Germline V CDR1 and CDR2: MNHNY, SVGAGI (reference sequence). V dropped 4 bases and J dropped 0 bases, with 13 bases sitting between them. CDR3 length: 15 residues. In each case, RNA was isolated and then reverse transcribed into cDNA as the sequencing template. The table came from immunoSEQ multiplex PCR; TCRdb's copy has only in-frame clones and leaves some out. The sample includes 140,000 to 150,000 clones, roughly 62% of them seen just once. The data were obtained in a study of CD8+ T cells in alopecia areata.

The sequence was collected from a human donor with alopecia areata. The sample here was CD4+ T cells sorted from blood, taken at week 0. This chain connects TRBV6-6 to TRBJ2-7, with a possible D match to TRBD1 (5 bases). CDR3 nucleotides: TGTGCCAGCAGTTTCAGGGTGGTCAACTCCTACGAGCAGTACTTC. Its protein product is CASSFRVVNSYEQYF.